Detailed here is one T cell receptor beta chain. The antigen is not known. This sample was taken from a study of Graves' ophthalmopathy and Graves' hyperthyroidism. Study-level information: Calling hyperthyroidism stable required that no ophthalmopathy show up within 18 months of follow-up. Regarding the study as a whole: The authors also found most expanded thyroid clonotypes above 0.001 frequency in blood.

Amplification targeted the TCR beta CDR3 regions, with RNA transcripts as the source material. First-round RT-PCR with HTBI primers preceded a second-round multiplex PCR. MiXCR, run by TCRdb on the multiplex PCR reads, gives a single entry per CDR3 protein. The table includes over a million distinct CDR3 sequences, about two fifths detected once. Additional autoimmune diseases, uncontrolled infections, pregnancy or lactation disqualified patients. Diagnosis was based on clinical symptoms, serum thyroxine, TRAb, thyroid ultrasound and orbital computed tomography. Trimming took off 3 bases at V and 5 bases at J, with 20 bases between the two ends. Germline CDR1 and CDR2: WSHSY and SAAADI. The CDR3 has 16 residues.

The sequence came from an adult man with Graves' hyperthyroidism. The V call is TRBV10-2, the J call TRBJ2-7, with D tentatively TRBD1 (5 bases). The sequencing input was peripheral blood or thyroid tissue (not recorded which). The CDR3 here is CASSDSTNSGANEQYF. The CDR3 DNA reads as TGCGCCAGCAGTGACTCGACAAACTCTGGGGCCAACGAGCAGTACTTC.